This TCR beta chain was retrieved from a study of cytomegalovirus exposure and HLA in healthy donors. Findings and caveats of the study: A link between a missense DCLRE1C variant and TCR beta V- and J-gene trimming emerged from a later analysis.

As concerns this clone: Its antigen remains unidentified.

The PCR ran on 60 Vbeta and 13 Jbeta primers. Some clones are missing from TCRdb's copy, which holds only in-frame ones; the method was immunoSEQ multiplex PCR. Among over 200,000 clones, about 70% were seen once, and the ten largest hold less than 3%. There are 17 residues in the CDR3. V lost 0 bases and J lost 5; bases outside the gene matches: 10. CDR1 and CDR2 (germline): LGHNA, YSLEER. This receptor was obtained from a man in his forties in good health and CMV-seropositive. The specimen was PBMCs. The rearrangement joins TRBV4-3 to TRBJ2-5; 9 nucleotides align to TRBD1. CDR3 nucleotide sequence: TGCGCCAGCAGCCAAGAGTATGGGACAGGGCGTACGGAGACCCAGTACTTC. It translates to CASSQEYGTGRTETQYF.